This T cell receptor beta chain was identified in a study of blood T cell repertoires in COVID-19. Study summary: The origin of the acute and convalescent COVID-19 samples was the United States, Italy and Spain.

Losses at the gene ends were 0 bases for V and 4 bases for J; bases not matched to a gene: 0. The CDR3 covers 15 residues. Germline V CDR1 and CDR2: SGHTA, FQGTGA. Original data processing: Cell counts per sample came from amplifying reference gene primers. Profiling relied on immunoSEQ multiplex PCR, and the TCRdb table lists in-frame clones only, not all of them. The V and J calls and clone size are taken from that table; D and trimming were inferred from the DNA. Of 150,000 to 200,000 clones listed, over 75% are singletons. The TCR sequence derives from a woman between 65 and 79 years old with acute or convalescent COVID-19. The sample was peripheral blood. The chain is built from TRBV7-3 and TRBJ2-3; 11 bases agree with TRBD2. In DNA, the CDR3 is TGTGCCAGCAGCTTAACTAGCGGGAGGGCAGATACGCAGTATTTT. It yields the protein CASSLTSGRADTQYF.